This passage covers 21 T cell receptor beta chains from one sample sequenced in a study of cytomegalovirus exposure and HLA in healthy donors. Primers included in the PCR were 60 Vbeta and 13 Jbeta primers. Method: immunoSEQ multiplex PCR; TCRdb's copy keeps in-frame clones and lacks some. Here the sample spans 90,000 to 150,000 clones, about four fifths being singletons. The sample taken for sequencing was PBMCs. The source of these receptors is a middle-aged woman in good health and CMV-seronegative.

The rearrangement joins TRBV6-4 to TRBJ1-5; D is perhaps TRBD1 (5 bases). Trimming stripped 8 bases from V and 1 base from J, with 18 bases between. Germline lookup yields CDR1 MRHNA and CDR2 SNTAGT. This CDR3 is built from 16 residues. The CDR3 nucleotides are TGTGCCAGCCGAGGCTCGGGGGGGTCGAGCAATCAGCCCCAGCATTTT. This gives the protein CASRGSGGSSNQPQHF.

The chain has TRBV7-9 and TRBJ2-2, with D possibly TRBD1 on 6 matching bases. Trimming removed 1 base from V and 4 bases from J, with 13 bases in between. The CDR3 is 16 residues long. Per the germline V gene, CDR1 is SEHNR and CDR2 is FQNEAQ (reference sequence). The CDR3 sequence: CASSLVGRGITGELFF. The CDR3 DNA reads TGTGCCAGCAGCTTAGTCGGCAGGGGTATCACCGGGGAGCTGTTTTTT.

The chain is built from TRBV7-9 and TRBJ2-3, with D unclear. Germline V gene sequence: CDR1 SEHNR, CDR2 FQNEAQ (reference sequence). The CDR3 covers 12 residues. V was trimmed by 1 base and J by 4 bases, leaving 3 bases between them. As DNA, the CDR3 is TGTGCCAGCAGCTTAGGGCCAGATACGCAGTATTTT. Translation: CASSLGPDTQYF.

The V call is TRBV27, the J call TRBJ2-7; TRBD2 aligns across 8 bases. The CDR3 runs 13 residues. The ends lost 5 bases at V and 7 bases at J; junction bases unmatched: 7. Germline loops: CDR1 MNHEY, CDR2 SMNVEV (reference sequence). The CDR3 region has the DNA TGTGCCAGCAGTCCGCCGGGGGGGTGGGAGCAGTACTTC. It translates to CASSPPGGWEQYF.

V is TRBV5-1 and J is TRBJ1-6; 7 positions agree with TRBD1. CDR3 length equals 15 residues. The J segment lost 7 bases and the V segment lost 4 bases, leaving 8 bases of the junction unmatched. Germline assignment: CDR1 SGHRS and CDR2 YFSETQ. CDR3 DNA: TGCGCCAGCAGCCCGGACAGGCTTGGGAATTCACCCCTCCACTTT. Its protein is CASSPDRLGNSPLHF.

V is TRBV14 and J is TRBJ2-1; TRBD2 matches at 8 bases. The CDR3 sequence is 15 residues long. Germline V gene sequence: CDR1 SGHDN, CDR2 FVKESK. V shed 1 base and J 9 bases; nucleotides not matched to a gene: 8. CDR3 in amino acids: CASSQAGLVFGEQFF. CDR3 bases: TGTGCCAGCAGCCAAGCGGGACTAGTTTTCGGTGAGCAGTTCTTC.

This clone occurred once. The chain uses TRBV7-9 and TRBJ1-4; 9 positions agree with TRBD1. Germline trimming cut 4 bases from V and 1 base from J; bases unmatched to any gene: 7. Germline V CDR1 and CDR2: SEHNR, FQNEAQ (reference sequence). The CDR3 length is 17 residues. CDR3 sequence (DNA): TGTGCCAGCAGCTGGTTCGACAGGGGGAAAACTAATGAAAAACTGTTTTTT. Protein product: CASSWFDRGKTNEKLFF.

The chain has TRBV7-9 and TRBJ1-4; possible D gene TRBD1, 6 bases. CDR1 is SEHNR and CDR2 is FQNEAQ in the germline V gene (reference sequence). The CDR3 runs to 17 residues. The V end was cut by 5 bases, the J end by 1 base, with 17 bases between. The CDR3 bases are TGTGCCAGCAGCATACGGGGCGTACAGGGAACTAATGAAAAACTGTTTTTT. Its protein product is CASSIRGVQGTNEKLFF.

As for this clone: Compared with germline, one end of the junction differs, possibly owing to a read error. This sequence joins TRBV7-9 and TRBJ1-1; perhaps TRBD1 as D (6 bases). This CDR3 spans 12 amino acids. Germline CDR1 SEHNR, CDR2 FQNEAQ (reference sequence). CDR3 DNA: TGTTCCAGCAGCCGGACAGACACTGAAGCTTTCTTT. It yields the protein CSSSRTDTEAFF.

The chain combines TRBV10-3 with TRBJ1-2; 7 nucleotides match TRBD1. V lost 6 bases, J lost 0 bases, and 1 base stayed unmatched. Per the germline V gene, CDR1 is ENHRY and CDR2 is SYGVKD. This CDR3 is built from 13 residues. The CDR3 coding sequence is TGTGCCATCAGCGGGACAGCTAACTATGGCTACACCTTC. Translation gives CAISGTANYGYTF.

CDR3 nucleotide sequence: TGTGCCAGCAGCAATGGACAGGGGGCTTTAGGGAACACTGAAGCTTTCTTT. It translates to CASSNGQGALGNTEAFF. The chain links TRBV21-1 to TRBJ1-1; TRBD1, as called in the table, went unchecked against the DNA. TRBV21-1 is a known pseudogene. CDR3 size: 17 residues.

The chain employs TRBV2 and TRBJ2-1; 14 nucleotides match TRBD2. Germline assignment: CDR1 SNHLY and CDR2 FYNNEI. The J segment lost 10 bases and the V segment lost 10 bases, leaving 9 bases of the junction unmatched. This CDR3 has 14 residues. CDR3 DNA sequence: TGTGCCATTCCGGGACTAGCGGGAGTATTCGAGCAGTTCTTC. Translated, it gives CAIPGLAGVFEQFF.

The chain employs TRBV19 and TRBJ2-3; 7 bases line up with TRBD1. The length of the CDR3 is 16 residues. Germline V lookup: CDR1 LNHDA, CDR2 SQIVND (reference sequence). The J segment lost 1 base and the V segment lost 3 bases, leaving 7 bases of the junction unmatched. The CDR3 coding sequence is TGTGCCAGTAGTATCCCAGCCGGGACAGGCACAGATACGCAGTATTTT. Its translation: CASSIPAGTGTDTQYF.

The chain recombines TRBV23-1 with TRBJ2-1, with 9 bases fitting TRBD1. TRBV23-1 is recorded as an ORF, its role being uncertain. The CDR3 runs to 17 residues. The V gene end was trimmed by 2 bases and the J gene end by 6 bases; junction bases not matched to a gene: 11. The CDR3 loop reads CASSQIVRDRGINEQFF. Here the CDR3 DNA reads TGCGCCAGCAGTCAAATCGTCCGCGACAGGGGGATCAATGAGCAGTTCTTC.

This chain joins TRBV5-1 and TRBJ2-5, with a weak D call TRBD1 (5 bases). V was trimmed by 2 bases and J by 1 base, leaving 9 bases between them. CDR3 length: 14 amino acids. The germline CDR1 and CDR2 sequences are SGHRS and YFSETQ. CDR3 sequence (DNA): TGCGCCAGCAGCTTAGGACACACCCAAGAGACCCAGTACTTC. The encoded protein is CASSLGHTQETQYF.

The chain is built from TRBV7-9 and TRBJ2-1; TRBD2 aligns across 7 bases. Trimming took 5 bases from V and 3 from J; bases not matched to a gene: 7. This CDR3 comprises 15 residues. Germline assignment: CDR1 SEHNR and CDR2 FQNEAQ (reference sequence). CDR3 loop: CASSQSSGNYNEQFF. CDR3 nucleotide sequence: TGTGCCAGCAGCCAATCTAGCGGAAACTACAATGAGCAGTTCTTC.

This sequence joins TRBV19 and TRBJ1-4, with D unclear. CDR3 size: 16 residues. The germline gives CDR1 LNHDA, CDR2 SQIVND (reference sequence). V dropped 4 bases and J dropped 8 bases, with 20 bases sitting between them. The CDR3 bases are TGTGCCAGTAGTAAAGGCATTTGGGTAGGAGGAGAAAAACTGTTTTTT. Its protein is CASSKGIWVGGEKLFF.

The rearrangement uses TRBV4-1 and TRBJ2-3; TRBD2 matches 8 bases. Per germline, CDR1 MGHRA and CDR2 YSYEKL. The CDR3 sequence is 17 residues long. V was clipped by 2 bases and J by 4 bases; unmatched bases: 11. DNA of the CDR3: TGCGCCAGCAGCCAAAGCGGGGGCCGAACCTGGTCAGATACGCAGTATTTT. It specifies CASSQSGGRTWSDTQYF.

CDR3 sequence: CASSPRVGYGYTF. The CDR3, as DNA: TGTGCCAGCAGCCCCAGGGTTGGCTATGGCTACACCTTC. This chain links TRBV7-2 with TRBJ1-2; D is possibly TRBD1 (5 bases). This CDR3 has 13 residues. Trimming stripped 5 bases from V and 4 bases from J, with 11 bases between. Looked up from germline, CDR1 is SGHTA and CDR2 is FQGNSA.

J is TRBJ2-3 and V is TRBV7-3, with 8 bases identical to TRBD2. Losses at the gene ends were 2 bases for V and 1 base for J; bases not matched to a gene: 2. The CDR3 consists of 15 residues. Germline V gene sequence: CDR1 SGHTA, CDR2 FQGTGA. The CDR3 here is CASSLGGRRTDTQYF. The CDR3, as DNA: TGTGCCAGCAGCTTAGGCGGGAGGCGCACAGATACGCAGTATTTT. The whole variable domain, remainder taken from reference TRBV7-3 and TRBJ2-3, is GAGVSQTPSNKVTEKGKYVELRCDPISGHTALYWYRQSLGQGPEFLIYFQGTGAADDSGLPNDRFFAVRPEGSVSTLKIQRTERGDSAVYLCASSLGGRRTDTQYFGPGTRLTVL.

The sample holds a few counts of this clone. The chain combines TRBV2 with TRBJ1-1; 8 positions match TRBD1. The germline CDR1 and CDR2 sequences are SNHLY and FYNNEI. CDR3 length: 14 residues. V lost 8 bases and J lost 5; bases outside the gene matches: 10. The CDR3 DNA is TGTGCCAGCGAATGGACAGGGTTCGCGACTGAAGCTTTCTTT. Translating gives CASEWTGFATEAFF.